This T cell receptor beta chain was retrieved from a study of response to subunit inactivated influenza vaccine. This clonotype was counted at least ten times. The target antigen is unknown. Findings and caveats of the study: Authors suggested seasonal influenza vaccinations each recruit few new T cells.

One entry per CDR3 protein, called by TCRdb with MiXCR from the RT-PCR reads. The sample carries fewer than 600,000 distinct CDR3 sequences, more than 7% recorded once. V was pared by 7 bases and J by 2 bases, with 12 bases of the junction left unmatched. This CDR3 is 17 amino acids long. Germline values: CDR1 DFQATT, CDR2 SNEGSKA (reference sequence). The specimen comprised PBMCs from blood, sampled less than 30 months after vaccination. This chain connects TRBV20-1 to TRBJ2-3; 13 nucleotides agree with TRBD2. The sequence was collected from a man aged 45-69 years who received an inactivated influenza vaccine. The CDR3 DNA follows: TGCAGTGTCACCTTGCCGGGACTAGCGGGATTCACAGATACGCAGTATTTT. Its translation: CSVTLPGLAGFTDTQYF.